The entry below describes one TCR beta chain. The antigen remains unidentified. A second PCR of roughly 6 to 12 cycles used a sample-barcoded 5' primer and a J-beta primer mix. TCRdb reprocessed the 5' RACE reads with MiXCR, giving one entry per CDR3 protein. The sample includes 700,000 to 800,000 distinct CDR3 sequences, approximately 43% of them seen just once. This CDR3 has 17 amino acids. Deletions cut 7 bases from V and 5 bases from J, with 27 bases between. Germline assignment: CDR1 LGHDT and CDR2 YNNKEL (reference sequence). The sample providers were healthy Caucasian people from Russia, aged roughly 6 to 90. This record belongs to a study of blood T cells in healthy people across ages. Findings and limits, study-wide: It was not known whether donors were CMV positive (a possible confounder of expanded clonotype changes).

This clonotype originated in an older woman in good health. This chain uses TRBV3-1 with TRBJ2-7; TRBD2 is a possible D gene (5 bases). The sample taken for sequencing was blood. DNA for the CDR3: TGTGCCAGCAAGGCAGCGGACGAGCTAACCTTTGTAGACGAGCAGTACTTC. It codes for CASKAADELTFVDEQYF.